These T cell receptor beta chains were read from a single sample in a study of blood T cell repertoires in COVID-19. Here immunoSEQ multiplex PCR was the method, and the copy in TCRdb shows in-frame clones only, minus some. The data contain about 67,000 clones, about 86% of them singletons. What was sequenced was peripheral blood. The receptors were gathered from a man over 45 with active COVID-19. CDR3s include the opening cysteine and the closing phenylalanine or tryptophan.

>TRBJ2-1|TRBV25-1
CASGPGGEQFF
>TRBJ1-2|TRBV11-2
CASSLGQNYGYTF
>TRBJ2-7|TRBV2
CASDRGQLYEQYF
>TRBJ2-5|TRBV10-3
CAISRSTGGGETQYF
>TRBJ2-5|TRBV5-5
CASSFFTGGQETQYF
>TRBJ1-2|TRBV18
CASSPLGGRASGYTF
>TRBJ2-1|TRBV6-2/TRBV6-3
CASSYGLLNEQFF
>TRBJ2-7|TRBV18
CASSLGGFYEQYF
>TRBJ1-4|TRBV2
CASSADSNLEKLFF
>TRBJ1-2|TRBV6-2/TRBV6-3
CASSSSLRGTYGSYTF
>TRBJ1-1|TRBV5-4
CASSPDRGANTEAFF
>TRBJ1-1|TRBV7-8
CASSLAYRGPGAEAFF
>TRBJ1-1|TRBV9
CASSVGQGTTEAFF
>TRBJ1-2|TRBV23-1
CASSQSGGQIYGHTF
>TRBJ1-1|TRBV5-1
CASSSGQGVNTEAFF
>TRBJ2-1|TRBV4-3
CASSPTGGNYNEQFF
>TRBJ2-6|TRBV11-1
CASSSGGLGANVLTF
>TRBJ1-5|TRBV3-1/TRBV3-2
CASSQTGGGQPQHF
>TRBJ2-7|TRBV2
CASNRGSYEQYF
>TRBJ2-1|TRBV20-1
CSARDKLEQFF
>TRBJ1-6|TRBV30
CAWSVLQSEANSPLHF
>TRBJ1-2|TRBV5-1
CASSLGVVETGYGYTF
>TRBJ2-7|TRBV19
CASTQSASGSYEQYF
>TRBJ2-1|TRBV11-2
CASSLDRDEQFF
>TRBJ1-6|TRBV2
CASNYGGQNNSPLHF
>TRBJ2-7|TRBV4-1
CASSQDHLAGNYEQYF
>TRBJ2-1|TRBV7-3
CASSRPGLAGAAGEQFF
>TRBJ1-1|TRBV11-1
CASTSPAAEAFF
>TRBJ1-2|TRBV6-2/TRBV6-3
CASSPIGVGYTF
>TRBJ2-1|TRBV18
CASSPLAGGEYNEQFF
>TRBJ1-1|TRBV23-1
CASSQQGLGTEAFF
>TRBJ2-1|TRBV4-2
CASSQDLGLAGNNEQFF
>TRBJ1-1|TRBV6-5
CASRGANTEAFF
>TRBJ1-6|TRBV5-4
CASSLDQGGDYNSPLHF
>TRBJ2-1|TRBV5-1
CASSLDGLAGGPSYNEQFF
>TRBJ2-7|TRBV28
CASSYPGYYEQYF
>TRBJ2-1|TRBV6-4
CASSDGVAGGPDEQFF
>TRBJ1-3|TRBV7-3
CASSLMAGPGNTIYF
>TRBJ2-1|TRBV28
CASSPSSGVRNEQFF
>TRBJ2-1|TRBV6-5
CASLGQKYYNEQFF
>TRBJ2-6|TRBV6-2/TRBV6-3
CASSLRPGQGAPGANVLTF
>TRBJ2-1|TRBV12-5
CASGLDRGNEQFF
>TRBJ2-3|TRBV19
CASGTSGGFDTQYF
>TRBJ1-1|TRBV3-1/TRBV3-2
CASSQFLQGSEAFF
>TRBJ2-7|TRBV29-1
CSVKMGGVGQYF
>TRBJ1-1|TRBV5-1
CASSRKRGTEAFF
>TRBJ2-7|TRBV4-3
CASSQGRGPVGQYF
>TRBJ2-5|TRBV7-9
CASSARGGLDETQYF
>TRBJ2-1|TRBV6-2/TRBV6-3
CASSYRGREYEQFF
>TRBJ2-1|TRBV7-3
CASAIDNNEQFF
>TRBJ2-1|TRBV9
CASSPRVAGGPVDEQFF